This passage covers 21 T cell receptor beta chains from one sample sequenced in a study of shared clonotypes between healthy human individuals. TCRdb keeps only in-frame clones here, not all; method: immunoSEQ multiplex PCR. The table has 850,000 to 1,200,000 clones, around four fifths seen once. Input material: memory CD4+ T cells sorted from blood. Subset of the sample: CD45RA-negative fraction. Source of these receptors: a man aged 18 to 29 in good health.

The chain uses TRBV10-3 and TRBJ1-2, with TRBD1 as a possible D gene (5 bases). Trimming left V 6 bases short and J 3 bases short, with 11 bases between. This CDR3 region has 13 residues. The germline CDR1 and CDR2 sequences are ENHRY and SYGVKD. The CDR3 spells CAISYDSYYGYTF. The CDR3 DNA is TGTGCCATCAGCTATGACAGTTACTATGGCTACACCTTC.

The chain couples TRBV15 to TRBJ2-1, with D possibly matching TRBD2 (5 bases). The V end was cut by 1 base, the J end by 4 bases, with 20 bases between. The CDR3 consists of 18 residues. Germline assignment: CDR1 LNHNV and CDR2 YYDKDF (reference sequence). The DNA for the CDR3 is TGTGCCACCAGCAGAGGGGTTATGGGAGATTGGAGGTACAATGAGCAGTTCTTC. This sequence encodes CATSRGVMGDWRYNEQFF.

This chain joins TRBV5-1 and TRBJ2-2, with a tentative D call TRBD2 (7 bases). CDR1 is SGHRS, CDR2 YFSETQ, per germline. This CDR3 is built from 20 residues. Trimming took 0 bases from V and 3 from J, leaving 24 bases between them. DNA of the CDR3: TGCGCCAGCAGCTTGGAGGGGGGCTCTGGCGGGAGTCTGGACACCGGGGAGCTGTTTTTT. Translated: CASSLEGGSGGSLDTGELFF.

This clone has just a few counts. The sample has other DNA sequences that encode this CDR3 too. CDR3 sequence: CASSLVVNTEAFF. In DNA, the CDR3 is TGCGCCAGCAGCTTGGTGGTGAACACTGAAGCTTTCTTT. J is TRBJ1-1 and V is TRBV5-1, with unresolved D. The CDR3 consists of 13 residues. The germline CDR1 and CDR2 sequences are SGHRS and YFSETQ. The V gene lost 0 bases and the J gene lost 0 bases, with 3 bases spanning the gap.

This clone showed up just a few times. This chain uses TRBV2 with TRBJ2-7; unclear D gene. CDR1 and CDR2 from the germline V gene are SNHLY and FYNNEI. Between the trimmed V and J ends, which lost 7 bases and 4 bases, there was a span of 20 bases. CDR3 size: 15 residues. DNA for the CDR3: TGTGCCAGCACACCCAATGGTAGGGTGGCGTACGAGCAGTACTTC. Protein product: CASTPNGRVAYEQYF.

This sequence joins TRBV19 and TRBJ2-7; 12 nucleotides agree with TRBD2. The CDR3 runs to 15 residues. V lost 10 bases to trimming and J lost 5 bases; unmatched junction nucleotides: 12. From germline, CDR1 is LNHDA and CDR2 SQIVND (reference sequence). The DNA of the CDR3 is TGTGCCACCGGAACCCCACTAGCGGGAGGTCACGAGCAGTACTTC. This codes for CATGTPLAGGHEQYF. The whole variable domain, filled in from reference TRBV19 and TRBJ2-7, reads DGGITQSPKYLFRKEGQNVTLSCEQNLNHDAMYWYRQDPGQGLRLIYYSQIVNDFQKGDIAEGYSVSREKKESFPLTVTSAQKNPTAFYLCATGTPLAGGHEQYFGPGTRLTVT.

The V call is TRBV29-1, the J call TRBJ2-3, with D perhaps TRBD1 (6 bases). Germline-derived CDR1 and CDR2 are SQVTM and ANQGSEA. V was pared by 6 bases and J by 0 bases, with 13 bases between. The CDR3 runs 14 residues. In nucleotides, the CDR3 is TGCAGCGTCTGGGATACAGGGAGCACAGATACGCAGTATTTT. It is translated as CSVWDTGSTDTQYF.

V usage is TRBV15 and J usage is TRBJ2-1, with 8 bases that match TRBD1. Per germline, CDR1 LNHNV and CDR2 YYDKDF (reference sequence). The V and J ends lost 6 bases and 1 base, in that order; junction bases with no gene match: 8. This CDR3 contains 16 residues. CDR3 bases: TGTGCCACCAGTCGGACAGGGACGACTTCCTACAATGAGCAGTTCTTC. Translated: CATSRTGTTSYNEQFF. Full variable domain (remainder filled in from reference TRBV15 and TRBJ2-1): DAMVIQNPRYQVTQFGKPVTLSCSQTLNHNVMYWYQQKSSQAPKLLFHYYDKDFNNEADTPDNFQSRRPNTSFCFLDIRSPGLGDTAMYLCATSRTGTTSYNEQFFGPGTRLTVL.

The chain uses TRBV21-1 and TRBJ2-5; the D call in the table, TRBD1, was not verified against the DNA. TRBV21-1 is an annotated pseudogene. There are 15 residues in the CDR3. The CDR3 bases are TGTGCCAGCAGCACTCCGGACAGGGATGAAGAGACCCAGTACTTC. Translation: CASSTPDRDEETQYF.

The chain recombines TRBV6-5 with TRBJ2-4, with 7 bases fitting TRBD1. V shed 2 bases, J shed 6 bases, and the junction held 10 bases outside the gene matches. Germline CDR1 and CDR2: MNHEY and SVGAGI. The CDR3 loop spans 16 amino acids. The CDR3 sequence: CASSYPKGGSGNIQYF. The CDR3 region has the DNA TGTGCCAGCAGTTACCCTAAAGGGGGCTCCGGAAACATTCAGTACTTC.

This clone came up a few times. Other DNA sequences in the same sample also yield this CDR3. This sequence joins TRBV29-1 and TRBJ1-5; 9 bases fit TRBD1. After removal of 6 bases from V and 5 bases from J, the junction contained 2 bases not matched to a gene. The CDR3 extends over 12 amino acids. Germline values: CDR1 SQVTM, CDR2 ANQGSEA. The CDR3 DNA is TGCAGCGTCAGGACAGGGGATCAGCCCCAGCATTTT. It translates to CSVRTGDQPQHF.

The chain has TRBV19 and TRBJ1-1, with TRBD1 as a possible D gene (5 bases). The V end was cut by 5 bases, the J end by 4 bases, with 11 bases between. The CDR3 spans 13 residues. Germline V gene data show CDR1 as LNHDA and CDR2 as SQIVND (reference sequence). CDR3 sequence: CASSGGGGTEAFF. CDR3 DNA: TGTGCCAGTAGTGGGGGTGGCGGCACTGAAGCTTTCTTT.

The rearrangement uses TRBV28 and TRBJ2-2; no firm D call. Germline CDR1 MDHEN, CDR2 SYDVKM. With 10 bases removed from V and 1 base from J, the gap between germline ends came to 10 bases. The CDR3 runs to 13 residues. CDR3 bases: TGTGCCACGGATCACAGGAACACCGGGGAGCTGTTTTTT. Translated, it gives CATDHRNTGELFF.

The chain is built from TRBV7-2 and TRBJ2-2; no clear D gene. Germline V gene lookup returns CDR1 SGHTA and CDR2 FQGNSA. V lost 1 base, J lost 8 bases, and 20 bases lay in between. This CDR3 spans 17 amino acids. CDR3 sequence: CASSLERGGQNRGELFF. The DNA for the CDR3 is TGTGCCAGCAGCTTAGAACGAGGTGGTCAGAATAGGGGGGAGCTGTTTTTT.

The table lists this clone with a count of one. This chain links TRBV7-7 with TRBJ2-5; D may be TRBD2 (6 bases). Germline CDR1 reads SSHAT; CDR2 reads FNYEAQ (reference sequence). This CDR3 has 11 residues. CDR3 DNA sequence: TGTGCTAGCGGCGGGATGGAGACCCAGTACTTC. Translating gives CASGGMETQYF.

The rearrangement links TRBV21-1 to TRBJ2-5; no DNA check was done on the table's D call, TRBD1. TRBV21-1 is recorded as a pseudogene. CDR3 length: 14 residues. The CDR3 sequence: CASSKGTARETQYF. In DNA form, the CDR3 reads TGTGCCAGCAGCAAGGGGACAGCTCGGGAGACCCAGTACTTC.

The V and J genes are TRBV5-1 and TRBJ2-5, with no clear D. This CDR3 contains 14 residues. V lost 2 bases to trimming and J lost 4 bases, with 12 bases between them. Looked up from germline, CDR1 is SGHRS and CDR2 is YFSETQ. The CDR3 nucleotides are TGCGCCAGCAGCTTAGTGCTGGGTTTAGAGACCCAGTACTTC. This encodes CASSLVLGLETQYF.

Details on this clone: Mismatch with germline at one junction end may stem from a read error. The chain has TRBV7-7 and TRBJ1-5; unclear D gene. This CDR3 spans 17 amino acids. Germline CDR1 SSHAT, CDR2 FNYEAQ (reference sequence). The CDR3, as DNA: TGTGCTAGCAGCTTAACACCATTGACACATAGCGATCAGCCCCAGCATTTT. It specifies CASSLTPLTHSDQPQHF.

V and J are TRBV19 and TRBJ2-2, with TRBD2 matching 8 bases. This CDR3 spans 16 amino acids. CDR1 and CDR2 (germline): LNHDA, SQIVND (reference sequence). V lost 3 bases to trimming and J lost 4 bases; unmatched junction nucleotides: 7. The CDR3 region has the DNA TGTGCCAGTAGTATGGCCGGGAGGGCAGGCACCGGGGAGCTGTTTTTT. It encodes CASSMAGRAGTGELFF. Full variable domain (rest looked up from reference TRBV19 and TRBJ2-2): DGGITQSPKYLFRKEGQNVTLSCEQNLNHDAMYWYRQDPGQGLRLIYYSQIVNDFQKGDIAEGYSVSREKKESFPLTVTSAQKNPTAFYLCASSMAGRAGTGELFFGEGSRLTVL.

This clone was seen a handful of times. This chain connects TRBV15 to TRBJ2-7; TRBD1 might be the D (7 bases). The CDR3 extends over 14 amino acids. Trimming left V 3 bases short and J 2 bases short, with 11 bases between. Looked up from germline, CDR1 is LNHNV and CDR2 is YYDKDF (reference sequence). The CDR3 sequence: CATSRAGQPYEQYF. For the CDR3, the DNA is TGTGCCACCAGCAGGGCGGGACAGCCCTACGAGCAGTACTTC. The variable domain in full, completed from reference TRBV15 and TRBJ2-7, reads DAMVIQNPRYQVTQFGKPVTLSCSQTLNHNVMYWYQQKSSQAPKLLFHYYDKDFNNEADTPDNFQSRRPNTSFCFLDIRSPGLGDTAMYLCATSRAGQPYEQYFGPGTRLTVT.

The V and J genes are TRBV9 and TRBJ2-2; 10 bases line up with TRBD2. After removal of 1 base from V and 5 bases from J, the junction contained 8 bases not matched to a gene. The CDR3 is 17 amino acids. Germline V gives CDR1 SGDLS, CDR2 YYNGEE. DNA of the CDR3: TGTGCCAGCAGCGTAAGAAATAGCGGGGGGTCTACCGGGGAGCTGTTTTTT. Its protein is CASSVRNSGGSTGELFF. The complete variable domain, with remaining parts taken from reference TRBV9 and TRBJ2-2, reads DSGVTQTPKHLITATGQRVTLRCSPRSGDLSVYWYQQSLDQGLQFLIQYYNGEERAKGNILERFSAQQFPDLHSELNLSSLELGDSALYFCASSVRNSGGSTGELFFGEGSRLTVL.